Listed below are T cell receptor beta chains from one sample, sequenced in a study of shared clonotypes between healthy human individuals. The method was immunoSEQ multiplex PCR; TCRdb's version includes in-frame clones alone and lacks a portion of them. The sample holds a few hundred thousand clones; around 86% are singletons and the top ten take about 17%. The sequencing sample was made of memory CD8+ T cells sorted from blood. Receptors were obtained from a man between 18 and 29 years old in good health. The CDR3 runs from the conserved cysteine through the conserved F or W. D genes are given only for firm matches. Not all rows give a size; the values are once, few, many and, for expanded clones, a class.

v_call: TRBV27; clone_size: .; j_call: TRBJ1-2; d_call: .; cdr3_nt: TGTGCCAGCAGTTTATCAGCAAACTATGGCTACACCTTC; cdr3_aa: CASSLSANYGYTF
v_call: TRBV5-5; clone_size: many; j_call: TRBJ2-3; d_call: TRBD2; cdr3_nt: TGTGCCAGCAGCTTGTATTGCGTGGGACTAGCGTGCACAGATACGCAGTATTTT; cdr3_aa: CASSLYCVGLACTDTQYF
v_call: TRBV5-6; clone_size: .; j_call: TRBJ2-3; d_call: .; cdr3_nt: TGTGCCAGCAGCTTGGAATTGATGCCAGATACGCAGTATTTT; cdr3_aa: CASSLELMPDTQYF
v_call: TRBV6-5; clone_size: .; j_call: TRBJ1-2; d_call: TRBD1; cdr3_nt: TGTGCCAGCAGTTCGGAGACAGGGAGGTACGATGGCTACACCTTC; cdr3_aa: CASSSETGRYDGYTF
v_call: TRBV2; clone_size: .; j_call: TRBJ1-4; d_call: TRBD1; cdr3_nt: TGTGCCAGCAGTCCCCCTTTCGGACAGGGGCTTAATGAAAAACTGTTTTTT; cdr3_aa: CASSPPFGQGLNEKLFF
v_call: TRBV18; clone_size: .; j_call: TRBJ1-6; d_call: .; cdr3_nt: TGTGCCAGCTCCCTCGACAGCGGCAATTCACCCCTCCACTTT; cdr3_aa: CASSLDSGNSPLHF
v_call: TRBV20-1; clone_size: once; j_call: TRBJ2-1; d_call: .; cdr3_nt: TGCAGTGCTAGAGTCGTGGTCGAGCAGTTCTTC; cdr3_aa: CSARVVVEQFF
v_call: TRBV4-1; clone_size: .; j_call: TRBJ2-1; d_call: .; cdr3_nt: TGCGCCAGCAGCCAAGTGCCAGGTGATGAGCAGTTCTTC; cdr3_aa: CASSQVPGDEQFF
v_call: TRBV27; clone_size: .; j_call: TRBJ2-7; d_call: .; cdr3_nt: TGTGCCAGCAGTTTCCAGGGAAGCGGCGACGAGCAGTACTTC; cdr3_aa: CASSFQGSGDEQYF
v_call: TRBV2; clone_size: .; j_call: TRBJ2-1; d_call: .; cdr3_nt: TGTGCCAGTCTTTCCGGGACGCCCCTTTACAATGAGCAGTTCTTC; cdr3_aa: CASLSGTPLYNEQFF
v_call: TRBV28; clone_size: .; j_call: TRBJ2-2; d_call: TRBD1; cdr3_nt: TGTGCCAGCAGTTTTTTGGGACAGCACACCGGGGAGCTGTTTTTT; cdr3_aa: CASSFLGQHTGELFF
v_call: TRBV6-4; clone_size: .; j_call: TRBJ2-7; d_call: TRBD1; cdr3_nt: TGTGCCAGCAGTGACAGGGGTAGCAGGGGGCTCTCCTACGAGCAGTACTTC; cdr3_aa: CASSDRGSRGLSYEQYF
v_call: TRBV5-1; clone_size: .; j_call: TRBJ2-3; d_call: TRBD2; cdr3_nt: TGCGCCAGCAGCTTGCTGGGGACTAGCGGTTCAGGCTTGGCAGATACGCAGTATTTT; cdr3_aa: CASSLLGTSGSGLADTQYF
v_call: TRBV27; clone_size: .; j_call: TRBJ1-5; d_call: .; cdr3_nt: TGTGCCAGCAGTTTATCGGGGAATGGCAATCAGCCCCAGCATTTT; cdr3_aa: CASSLSGNGNQPQHF
v_call: TRBV9; clone_size: .; j_call: TRBJ1-4; d_call: TRBD1; cdr3_nt: TGTGCCAGCAGCGTGTCCGGGACAGGCAAAGAAAAACTGTTTTTT; cdr3_aa: CASSVSGTGKEKLFF
v_call: TRBV19; clone_size: .; j_call: TRBJ1-5; d_call: .; cdr3_nt: TGTGCCAGTAGTTACAGGGGCAATCAGCCCCAGCATTTT; cdr3_aa: CASSYRGNQPQHF
v_call: TRBV4-1; clone_size: .; j_call: TRBJ2-7; d_call: TRBD1; cdr3_nt: TGCGCCAGCAGCCAGACGGACAGGGGCTCCTACGAGCAGTACTTC; cdr3_aa: CASSQTDRGSYEQYF
v_call: TRBV5-1; clone_size: .; j_call: TRBJ2-7; d_call: .; cdr3_nt: TGCGCCAGCAGCGAGCGCCCTACGGACGAGCAGTACTTC; cdr3_aa: CASSERPTDEQYF
v_call: TRBV11-2; clone_size: .; j_call: TRBJ2-5; d_call: TRBD2; cdr3_nt: TGTGCCAGCACAATCAGCGGGACTAGCGGGGTGCGGGAGACCCAGTACTTC; cdr3_aa: CASTISGTSGVRETQYF
v_call: TRBV5-4; clone_size: .; j_call: TRBJ1-2; d_call: TRBD1; cdr3_nt: TGTGCCAGCAGCTTGGGGACAGGGGGCTATGGCTACACCTTC; cdr3_aa: CASSLGTGGYGYTF
v_call: TRBV5-5; clone_size: .; j_call: TRBJ2-7; d_call: .; cdr3_nt: TGTGCCAGCAGCTTGGTCCGGTCAGAGATCGAGCAGTACTTC; cdr3_aa: CASSLVRSEIEQYF
v_call: TRBV6-1; clone_size: .; j_call: TRBJ2-5; d_call: TRBD2; cdr3_nt: TGTGCCAGCAGTGAACTAGCGGACGACCAAGAGACCCAGTACTTC; cdr3_aa: CASSELADDQETQYF
v_call: TRBV6-5; clone_size: .; j_call: TRBJ2-3; d_call: .; cdr3_nt: TGTGCCAGCGCTATTGGAGGCACAGATACGCAGTATTTT; cdr3_aa: CASAIGGTDTQYF
v_call: TRBV11-2; clone_size: .; j_call: TRBJ1-6; d_call: .; cdr3_nt: TGTGCCAGCAGCTTAGATGGAGGGCTCAATTCACCCCTCCACTTT; cdr3_aa: CASSLDGGLNSPLHF
v_call: TRBV4-1; clone_size: .; j_call: TRBJ2-7; d_call: TRBD1; cdr3_nt: TGCGCCAGCAGCCCAAGGGGGCAGGGGGCGCACTACGAGCAGTACTTC; cdr3_aa: CASSPRGQGAHYEQYF
v_call: TRBV10-3; clone_size: .; j_call: TRBJ2-2; d_call: TRBD1; cdr3_nt: TGTGCCATCAGTGATTTGGGCACACAGGGGGGCACCGGGGAGCTGTTTTTT; cdr3_aa: CAISDLGTQGGTGELFF
v_call: TRBV27; clone_size: .; j_call: TRBJ2-2; d_call: .; cdr3_nt: TGTGCCAGCAGTCCCCACACCAACACCGGGGAGCTGTTTTTT; cdr3_aa: CASSPHTNTGELFF
v_call: TRBV4-3; clone_size: .; j_call: TRBJ1-1; d_call: TRBD1; cdr3_nt: TGCGCCAGCAGGCGAATTGGGACAGGGGGGGAAGCTTTCTTT; cdr3_aa: CASRRIGTGGEAFF
v_call: TRBV5-6; clone_size: once; j_call: TRBJ2-3; d_call: .; cdr3_nt: TGTGCCAGCAGCTTGGGACAAAGGGGAGATACGCAGTATTTT; cdr3_aa: CASSLGQRGDTQYF
v_call: TRBV9; clone_size: many; j_call: TRBJ2-2; d_call: .; cdr3_nt: TGTGCCAGCAGCGGACCCGGGTGGGGTACCGGGGAGCTGTTTTTT; cdr3_aa: CASSGPGWGTGELFF
v_call: TRBV7-6; clone_size: .; j_call: TRBJ2-5; d_call: .; cdr3_nt: TGTGCCAGCAGCTTAGAAGGGGCTGACGAGACCCAGTACTTC; cdr3_aa: CASSLEGADETQYF
v_call: TRBV19; clone_size: .; j_call: TRBJ2-2; d_call: .; cdr3_nt: TGTGCCAGTAGTATAGGGGGCACCGGGGAGCTGTTTTTT; cdr3_aa: CASSIGGTGELFF
v_call: TRBV29-1; clone_size: .; j_call: TRBJ2-3; d_call: TRBD2; cdr3_nt: TGCAGCGTTTGGTTAGCGGGAGGGCTTAATGTAAATACGCAGTATTTT; cdr3_aa: CSVWLAGGLNVNTQYF
v_call: TRBV5-1; clone_size: .; j_call: TRBJ1-2; d_call: .; cdr3_nt: TGCGCCAGCAGCTTAGCTTTCATGCGCTATGGCTACACCTTC; cdr3_aa: CASSLAFMRYGYTF
v_call: TRBV5-4; clone_size: .; j_call: TRBJ2-5; d_call: TRBD2; cdr3_nt: TGTGCCAGCAGCTTGGGTGGGCTAGCGGGAGAAGAGACCCAGTACTTC; cdr3_aa: CASSLGGLAGEETQYF
v_call: TRBV10-2; clone_size: .; j_call: TRBJ2-7; d_call: .; cdr3_nt: TGCGCCAGCAGTGATGGCGGAGCCTACGAGCAGTACTTC; cdr3_aa: CASSDGGAYEQYF
v_call: TRBV10-1; clone_size: .; j_call: TRBJ2-3; d_call: .; cdr3_nt: TGCGCCAGCAGTGAGTCGAGTCAGGGCACAGATACGCAGTATTTT; cdr3_aa: CASSESSQGTDTQYF
v_call: TRBV7-7; clone_size: .; j_call: TRBJ1-5; d_call: TRBD1; cdr3_nt: TGTGCTAGCAGCTTAGACAGGGACCAGCCCCAGCATTTT; cdr3_aa: CASSLDRDQPQHF
v_call: TRBV4-1; clone_size: .; j_call: TRBJ1-6; d_call: .; cdr3_nt: TGCGCCAGCAGCCCCCGGAGGGGGGGGCTGGGTTCCGATAATTCACCCCTCCACTTT; cdr3_aa: CASSPRRGGLGSDNSPLHF
v_call: TRBV28; clone_size: .; j_call: TRBJ2-5; d_call: .; cdr3_nt: TGTGCCAGCAGTTTATTGGGGGAGGTCCAAGAGACCCAGTACTTC; cdr3_aa: CASSLLGEVQETQYF
v_call: TRBV11-2; clone_size: .; j_call: TRBJ2-7; d_call: .; cdr3_nt: TGTGCCAGCAGCTTAGCCCACTACGAGCAGTACTTC; cdr3_aa: CASSLAHYEQYF
v_call: TRBV11-2; clone_size: .; j_call: TRBJ1-1; d_call: .; cdr3_nt: TGTGCCAGCAGCTTAGACTCGACAGCTGAAGCTTTCTTT; cdr3_aa: CASSLDSTAEAFF
v_call: TRBV29-1; clone_size: .; j_call: TRBJ2-7; d_call: TRBD2; cdr3_nt: TGCAGCGCCGAACTAGCGGGGGCTAGCTCCTACGAGCAGTACTTC; cdr3_aa: CSAELAGASSYEQYF
v_call: TRBV28; clone_size: many; j_call: TRBJ2-7; d_call: TRBD1; cdr3_nt: TGTGCCAGCAGTTTATGGACAGGGGGGGACGAGCAGTACTTC; cdr3_aa: CASSLWTGGDEQYF
v_call: TRBV6-5; clone_size: .; j_call: TRBJ1-1; d_call: .; cdr3_nt: TGTGCCAGCAGTTACTCGAGCAGGAAAATTGAAGCTTTCTTT; cdr3_aa: CASSYSSRKIEAFF
v_call: TRBV2; clone_size: .; j_call: TRBJ2-7; d_call: .; cdr3_nt: TGTGCCAGCAGTGACAGGGTAACTTACGAGCAGTACTTC; cdr3_aa: CASSDRVTYEQYF
v_call: TRBV6-1; clone_size: .; j_call: TRBJ1-3; d_call: .; cdr3_nt: TGTGCCAGCAGCCAGTTCTCTGGAAACACCATATATTTT; cdr3_aa: CASSQFSGNTIYF
v_call: TRBV20-1; clone_size: .; j_call: TRBJ1-1; d_call: .; cdr3_nt: TGCAGTGCACATGGACAGACTGAAGCTTTCTTT; cdr3_aa: CSAHGQTEAFF
v_call: TRBV27; clone_size: .; j_call: TRBJ2-2; d_call: .; cdr3_nt: TGTGCCAGCAGTTTATATGACCCGAACACCGGGGAGCTGTTTTTT; cdr3_aa: CASSLYDPNTGELFF
v_call: TRBV9; clone_size: .; j_call: TRBJ2-1; d_call: TRBD1; cdr3_nt: TGTGCCAGCAGCGTAGGAGGGACAGAGTACAATGAGCAGTTCTTC; cdr3_aa: CASSVGGTEYNEQFF
v_call: TRBV7-2; clone_size: .; j_call: TRBJ2-7; d_call: TRBD2; cdr3_nt: TGTGCCAGCACCCTAAAGGCCCCAGCGGGAGCCTACGAGCAGTACTTC; cdr3_aa: CASTLKAPAGAYEQYF
v_call: TRBV30; clone_size: .; j_call: TRBJ2-2; d_call: TRBD2; cdr3_nt: TGTGCCTGGACCCCCTGGGCTAGCGGGGGGGGGAACACCGGGGAGCTGTTTTTT; cdr3_aa: CAWTPWASGGGNTGELFF
v_call: TRBV10-3; clone_size: .; j_call: TRBJ2-2; d_call: .; cdr3_nt: TGTGCCATCAGCGAAGGACGAACGGGGGCCGGGGAGCTGTTTTTT; cdr3_aa: CAISEGRTGAGELFF
v_call: TRBV28; clone_size: once; j_call: TRBJ1-1; d_call: .; cdr3_nt: TGTGCCAGCAGTTTATACAGGGACACTGAAGCTTTCTTT; cdr3_aa: CASSLYRDTEAFF
v_call: TRBV5-1; clone_size: .; j_call: TRBJ2-5; d_call: TRBD2; cdr3_nt: TGCGCCAGCAGATGGACTAGCGGGAACCAAGAGACCCAGTACTTC; cdr3_aa: CASRWTSGNQETQYF
v_call: TRBV4-1; clone_size: .; j_call: TRBJ1-1; d_call: .; cdr3_nt: TGCGCCAGCAGCCAAGATTATGGCACTGAAGCTTTCTTT; cdr3_aa: CASSQDYGTEAFF
v_call: TRBV9; clone_size: .; j_call: TRBJ2-1; d_call: .; cdr3_nt: TGTGCCAGCAGCCCCATGAAGGGGTCCTACAATGAGCAGTTCTTC; cdr3_aa: CASSPMKGSYNEQFF
v_call: TRBV4-3; clone_size: .; j_call: TRBJ1-4; d_call: .; cdr3_nt: TGCGCCAGCAGCCAAGACCGACACGCAACTAATGAAAAACTGTTTTTT; cdr3_aa: CASSQDRHATNEKLFF
v_call: TRBV6-5; clone_size: .; j_call: TRBJ1-2; d_call: .; cdr3_nt: TGTGCCAGCAGTTACTCTCTATATTCTATGGATGGCTACACCTTC; cdr3_aa: CASSYSLYSMDGYTF
v_call: TRBV9; clone_size: .; j_call: TRBJ2-2; d_call: TRBD1; cdr3_nt: TGTGCCAGCAGCCCAAGGACAGGGGAGAACTGGAGGACCGGGGAGCTGTTTTTT; cdr3_aa: CASSPRTGENWRTGELFF